Shown below are 18 T cell receptor beta chains from a single sample sequenced in a study of T cells in localized non-small cell lung cancer. Clones were sequenced by immunoSEQ multiplex PCR, and TCRdb holds only the in-frame ones, with some missing. The sample has roughly 38,000 clones, around nine tenths seen once. This specimen consisted of peripheral blood, obtained before any cancer treatment. These receptors were obtained from an older female donor with stage I squamous cell lung carcinoma.

This clone was seen only a few times. The rearrangement joins TRBV5-6 to TRBJ1-2; possible D gene TRBD1, 5 bases. V lost 4 bases and J lost 1, with 17 bases in between. CDR3 length: 16 residues. In germline, CDR1 is SGHDT, CDR2 YYEEEE. The CDR3 here is CASSLGVLGGNYGYTF. The CDR3 nucleotides are TGTGCCAGCAGCCTGGGGGTCTTGGGAGGTAACTATGGCTACACCTTC.

This clone was counted a few times. This chain uses TRBV4-1 with TRBJ1-5; D is ambiguous. The V end was cut by 5 bases, the J end by 6 bases, with 11 bases between. The length of the CDR3 is 13 residues. The germline gives CDR1 MGHRA, CDR2 YSYEKL. CDR3 nucleotides: TGCGCCAGCAGCGATCCGGGCCCTCAGCCCCAGCATTTT. Amino acid sequence: CASSDPGPQPQHF.

The chain recombines TRBV7-3 with TRBJ2-2; 8 bases match TRBD1. Germline assignment: CDR1 SGHTA and CDR2 FQGTGA. The trim removed 3 bases at V and 4 bases at J, leaving 1 base unmatched. The CDR3 is 14 residues long. In DNA, the CDR3 is TGTGCCAGCAGCTTTACAGGGGGCACCGGGGAGCTGTTTTTT. Translation: CASSFTGGTGELFF.

The chain combines TRBV5-6 with TRBJ1-2; 12 nucleotides agree with TRBD1. V gave up 0 bases and J gave up 4 bases; unmatched junction bases: 1. The CDR3 totals 15 residues. Germline values: CDR1 SGHDT, CDR2 YYEEEE. CDR3 nucleotides: TGTGCCAGCAGCTTGGCGGGACAGGGGGCCTATGGCTACACCTTC. Translating it yields CASSLAGQGAYGYTF.

The chain carries TRBV6-5 and TRBJ1-2; D unclear. Germline assignment: CDR1 MNHEY and CDR2 SVGAGI. The V end lost 0 bases, the J end lost 4 bases, and 3 bases lay between the germline ends. The CDR3 runs to 12 residues. The CDR3 coding sequence is TGTGCCAGCAGTTACTCCCCCTATGGCTACACCTTC. Translated: CASSYSPYGYTF.

The chain carries TRBV25-1 and TRBJ2-2; tentatively, D is TRBD2 (6 bases). The CDR3 is 16 amino acids. Trimming removed 1 base from V and 7 bases from J, with 16 bases in between. Per the germline V gene, CDR1 is MGHDK and CDR2 is SYGVNS. The CDR3 region is CASSESGEKRNGELFF. As DNA, the CDR3 is TGTGCCAGCAGTGAATCGGGGGAGAAAAGGAACGGGGAGCTGTTTTTT.

The chain has TRBV4-3 and TRBJ1-6, with no clear D. Germline assignment: CDR1 LGHNA and CDR2 YSLEER. Trimming pared 0 bases from V and 14 bases from J, leaving 11 bases between. The CDR3 is 13 residues long. The CDR3 nucleotides are TGCGCCAGCAGCCAAGATCTAGGGTTAGCCCTCCACTTT. Protein sequence: CASSQDLGLALHF.

The chain carries TRBV25-1 and TRBJ2-5; TRBD2 might be the D (6 bases). This CDR3 has 14 amino acids. V was trimmed by 8 bases and J by 4 bases, leaving 17 bases between them. CDR1 and CDR2 from the germline V gene are MGHDK and SYGVNS. The CDR3 DNA reads TGTGCCAGCGCCCCTCAACGGGGGATAGAGACCCAGTACTTC. Encoded protein: CASAPQRGIETQYF.

The chain couples TRBV5-5 to TRBJ1-2; no definite D call. This CDR3 is built from 15 residues. Germline lookup yields CDR1 SGHKS and CDR2 YYEKEE (reference sequence). Trimming left V 4 bases short and J 8 bases short, with 21 bases between. The CDR3 spells CASSLGLGRTDGYTF. The CDR3 DNA reads as TGTGCCAGCAGCCTAGGGCTAGGACGGACGGACGGCTACACCTTC.

The V call is TRBV9, the J call TRBJ1-3; no firm D call. The CDR3 length is 13 residues. Germline CDR1 is SGDLS and CDR2 is YYNGEE. V was clipped by 0 bases and J by 3 bases, with 4 bases between them. The CDR3 DNA is TGTGCCAGCAGCGTAGCCGGTGGAAACACCATATATTTT. It translates to CASSVAGGNTIYF.

This clone appeared a single time. The rearrangement links TRBV15 to TRBJ2-2; 8 nucleotides agree with TRBD1. The V segment lost 3 bases and the J segment 4 bases; nucleotides outside the gene matches: 4. Looked up from germline, CDR1 is LNHNV and CDR2 is YYDKDF (reference sequence). The CDR3 is 15 residues long. As DNA, the CDR3 is TGTGCCACCAGCAGGTTACAGGGGGTCACCGGGGAGCTGTTTTTT. Its protein is CATSRLQGVTGELFF.

This CDR3 is CSVEGGRGQGRSWEQFF. CDR3 nucleotides: TGCAGCGTTGAAGGGGGTCGGGGACAGGGGAGGTCGTGGGAGCAGTTCTTC. The chain links TRBV29-1 to TRBJ2-1; 10 bases map to TRBD1. Germline loops: CDR1 SQVTM, CDR2 ANQGSEA. CDR3 length equals 17 residues. J was trimmed by 10 bases and V by 1 base; bases with no gene match: 16.

V and J are TRBV19 and TRBJ2-5; 8 bases agree with TRBD2. The V segment lost 5 bases and the J segment 4 bases; nucleotides outside the gene matches: 3. CDR1 is LNHDA, CDR2 SQIVND, per germline (reference sequence). The CDR3 runs to 13 residues. CDR3 in DNA: TGTGCCAGTAGTGGGGGACTAGGAGAGACCCAGTACTTC. Its protein product is CASSGGLGETQYF.

The V gene is TRBV5-4, the J gene TRBJ2-7, with TRBD2 identical over 8 bases. The CDR3 sequence is 15 residues long. Germline CDR1 reads SGHNT; CDR2 reads YYREEE (reference sequence). V lost 2 bases to trimming and J lost 5 bases; unmatched junction nucleotides: 9. The CDR3, as DNA: TGTGCCAGCAGCTTCGGGGGGGTCCACAGTAACGAGCAGTACTTC. It encodes CASSFGGVHSNEQYF.

This clone appeared once. This chain links TRBV4-3 with TRBJ2-2, with a possible D match to TRBD2 (6 bases). Trimming shortened V by 0 bases and J by 7 bases, and 9 bases separated the two germline ends. Germline V gene data show CDR1 as LGHNA and CDR2 as YSLEER. This CDR3 region has 14 residues. Here the CDR3 DNA reads TGCGCCAGCAGCCAAGATGGAGGGATCGGGGAGCTGTTTTTT. Its protein product is CASSQDGGIGELFF.

The chain carries TRBV7-9 and TRBJ2-1; 7 positions match TRBD2. This CDR3 has 16 residues. Germline assignment: CDR1 SEHNR and CDR2 FQNEAQ (reference sequence). After removal of 3 bases from V and 9 bases from J, the junction contained 14 bases not matched to a gene. The CDR3 sequence is CASSFTSGRWGVEQFF. The CDR3 DNA reads as TGTGCCAGCAGCTTCACATCCGGGAGGTGGGGGGTTGAGCAGTTCTTC.

Remarks on this clone: The sample carries other DNA sequences with the same CDR3. The chain recombines TRBV29-1 with TRBJ2-1, with 7 bases matching TRBD1. The CDR3 has 14 residues. Looked up from germline, CDR1 is SQVTM and CDR2 is ANQGSEA. The junction had 12 bases not matched to a gene; V was cut back by 4 bases and J by 9 bases. CDR3 sequence: CSVARTGFGIEQFF. The CDR3 region has the DNA TGCAGCGTTGCCCGGACAGGCTTTGGCATTGAGCAGTTCTTC.

V gene TRBV5-1 combines with J gene TRBJ1-4; D is perhaps TRBD1 (6 bases). This CDR3 is 16 amino acids long. Germline lookup yields CDR1 SGHRS and CDR2 YFSETQ. V was cut by 4 bases and J by 5 bases, with 18 bases left in between. CDR3 sequence reads: CASSTVPGAWNEKLFF. The CDR3 bases are TGCGCCAGCAGCACGGTCCCAGGGGCGTGGAATGAAAAACTGTTTTTT.